The rows below give T cell receptor beta chains drawn from one sample of a study of OX40 agonist ivuxolimab in advanced cancers. Assay used: immunoSEQ multiplex PCR; TCRdb lists only in-frame clones, some missing. This table has some 58,000 clones, 85% to 90% appearing once. Specimen: CD4+ or CD8+ T cells sorted from blood, collected in a trial of the OX40 agonist ivuxolimab. These receptors came from an adult with an advanced solid tumor such as melanoma, head and neck, liver or kidney cancer. The CDR3 runs from the conserved cysteine through the conserved F or W. D genes are given only for firm matches. For some rows the clone size is stated as once, few or many, or as a class when expanded; others skip it.

J | size | D | V | DNA | CDR3
TRBJ1-1 | . | . | TRBV9 | TGTGCCAGCAGCGCACAGGGTAGGACTGAAGCTTTCTTT | CASSAQGRTEAFF
TRBJ1-5 | . | . | TRBV6-4 | TGTGCCAGCAGTGGGGAATATAGCAATCAGCCCCAGCATTTT | CASSGEYSNQPQHF
TRBJ1-1 | . | . | TRBV29-1 | TGCAGCGTATCCTCGCTAGGCGGCGGGTCTGAAGCTTTCTTT | CSVSSLGGGSEAFF
TRBJ1-2 | . | . | TRBV28 | TGTGCCAGCAGTGACAACGGCCCCTATGGCTACACCTTC | CASSDNGPYGYTF
TRBJ1-1 | once | . | TRBV6-6 | TGTGCCAGCAGTTACGGCGGACACTCGAACACTGAAGCTTTCTTT | CASSYGGHSNTEAFF
TRBJ2-1 | . | TRBD2 | TRBV7-6 | TGTGCCAGCAGCCCACTAGCGGGGGCCAAGCAGTTCTTC | CASSPLAGAKQFF
TRBJ1-2 | . | . | TRBV5-1 | TGCGCCAGCAGCCCGGAGGCGGCCTATGGCTACACCTTC | CASSPEAAYGYTF
TRBJ2-1 | . | TRBD2 | TRBV7-9 | TGTGCCAGCAGTCCGGGACTAGCGGGCTCCTACAATGAGCAGTTCTTC | CASSPGLAGSYNEQFF
TRBJ2-3 | . | . | TRBV4-3 | TGCGCCAGCAGCCAAGCTTACGGGGGAAGCACAGATACGCAGTATTTT | CASSQAYGGSTDTQYF
TRBJ1-1 | . | . | TRBV6-6 | TGTGCCAGCAGTTACGAGGAGGTTGAAGCTTTCTTT | CASSYEEVEAFF
TRBJ2-1 | . | TRBD2 | TRBV4-1 | TGCGCCAGCAGCCAAGAAAGCGGGAGCTCCTACAATGAGCAGTTCTTC | CASSQESGSSYNEQFF
TRBJ1-3 | . | . | TRBV5-4 | TGTGCCAGCAGCTTGGATACAGGAAACACCATATATTTT | CASSLDTGNTIYF
TRBJ2-1 | . | . | TRBV14 | TGTGCCAGGCTAGGGGATGAGCAGTTCTTC | CARLGDEQFF
TRBJ1-5 | . | TRBD1 | TRBV5-8 | TGTGCCAGCAGCTCAGGGACAGGACATAGCAATCAGCCCCAGCATTTT | CASSSGTGHSNQPQHF
TRBJ1-3 | . | TRBD1 | TRBV7-2 | TGTGCCAGCAGCTCTACAGGGGGAGGAGGAAACACCATATATTTT | CASSSTGGGGNTIYF
TRBJ1-1 | . | . | TRBV5-1 | TGCGCCAGCAGCGGTCTCGGAACCAACACTGAAGCTTTCTTT | CASSGLGTNTEAFF
TRBJ1-1 | . | . | TRBV2 | TGTGCCAGCAGACCCCGGTACGGGGGGACTGAAGCTTTCTTT | CASRPRYGGTEAFF
TRBJ1-5 | . | . | TRBV28 | TGTGCCAGCAGGTACGACACCCGACAGCCCCAGCATTTT | CASRYDTRQPQHF
TRBJ1-4 | . | . | TRBV27 | TGTGCCAGACCGGGGCGCAGTAATGAAAAACTGTTTTTT | CARPGRSNEKLFF
TRBJ1-1 | . | . | TRBV5-4 | TGTGCCAGCAGCCAGACGGCTATGAACACTGAAGCTTTCTTT | CASSQTAMNTEAFF
TRBJ2-1 | few | . | TRBV18 | TGTGCCAGCTCACTGGTCAACAATGAGCAGTTCTTC | CASSLVNNEQFF
TRBJ1-6 | . | . | TRBV5-1 | TGCGCCAGCAGCTTGGAGCAGGGGAATAATTCACCCCTCCACTTT | CASSLEQGNNSPLHF
TRBJ2-6 | . | TRBD2 | TRBV6-1 | TGTGCCAGCAGTGGGACTAGCGGGGGTTTCGGGGCCAACGTCCTGACTTTC | CASSGTSGGFGANVLTF
TRBJ2-5 | . | . | TRBV5-1 | TGCGCCAGCAGTCTTTCGGGTCAAGAGACCCAGTACTTC | CASSLSGQETQYF
TRBJ2-2 | . | . | TRBV6-5 | TGTGCCACGCGGGGCTTGGGTCGCACCGGGGAGCTGTTTTTT | CATRGLGRTGELFF
TRBJ1-5 | . | TRBD1 | TRBV19 | TGTGCCAGTAGTACCGGACAGGGGGCTTATCAGCCCCAGCATTTT | CASSTGQGAYQPQHF
TRBJ2-7 | . | . | TRBV2 | TGTGCCAGCAGTGAAGGTCCGAGACTAGGACGTCACGAGCAGTACTTC | CASSEGPRLGRHEQYF